The text below deals with one T cell receptor (beta chain). Some clones are missing from TCRdb's copy, which holds only in-frame ones; the method was immunoSEQ multiplex PCR. The sample has hundreds of thousands of clones, about 83% seen once. This entry belongs to a study of blood T cell repertoires in COVID-19. Overall study context: Both acute and convalescent COVID-19 samples were obtained from the United States, Italy and Spain.

The CDR3 covers 17 residues. The V and J ends lost 0 bases and 2 bases, in that order; junction bases with no gene match: 8. Germline values: CDR1 SGHRS, CDR2 YFSETQ. The rearrangement joins TRBV5-1 to TRBJ2-3; 8 bases fit TRBD2. Sample: peripheral blood. The sequence was collected from a woman aged 50 to 60 with acute or convalescent COVID-19. Written as DNA, the CDR3 is TGCGCCAGCAGCTTGGCGCGGCGGGGGGAAATCACAGATACGCAGTATTTT. It yields the protein CASSLARRGEITDTQYF.